This is a list of T cell receptor beta chains from one sample in a study of a mutant IDH1 vaccine in newly diagnosed glioma. Profiled with immunoSEQ multiplex PCR; TCRdb holds only in-frame clones, not every one. This sample yields approximately 11,000 clones, of which over 75% are seen a single time; 4.5% to 7.5% belongs to the top ten. These TCRs are of unknown antigen specificity. The sample in question was PBMCs, obtained from a glioma patient whose treatment included an IDH1 peptide vaccine. All receptors come from a woman between 40 and 55 years old with glioma. Some clones in this sample may be carry-over from other donors' samples. The CDR3 runs from the conserved cysteine through the conserved F or W. The D gene is left open where the match is weak. The size entry is marked missing in some rows and otherwise reads once, few, many or a size class.

TRBV30	once	TRBJ2-6	.	CAWTRSPMGSGANVLTF	TGTGCCTGGACGAGGAGCCCAATGGGTTCTGGGGCCAACGTCCTGACTTTC
TRBV7-9	.	TRBJ1-5	.	CASSPDPGGKYQPQHF	TGTGCCAGCAGCCCAGATCCCGGGGGCAAGTACCAGCCCCAGCATTTT
TRBV14	.	TRBJ1-6	.	CASSPGTAYNSPLHF	TGTGCCAGCAGCCCCGGGACGGCTTATAATTCACCCCTCCACTTT
TRBV5-4	once	TRBJ2-6	.	CASSSPEDRFSGANVLTF	TGTGCCAGCAGCTCCCCCGAGGACAGATTCTCTGGGGCCAACGTCCTGACTTTC
TRBV5-1	.	TRBJ2-1	.	CASSLGGGYNEQFF	TGCGCCAGCAGCTTGGGAGGGGGTTACAATGAGCAGTTCTTC
TRBV10-3	once	TRBJ2-7	.	CAIAGGTGYYEQYF	TGTGCCATCGCGGGGGGGACAGGATACTACGAGCAGTACTTC
TRBV18	.	TRBJ1-2	.	CASSPPVGGSYGYTF	TGTGCCAGCTCACCACCGGTGGGGGGTAGTTATGGCTACACCTTC
TRBV5-1	.	TRBJ1-2	TRBD1	CASSLTTGLLGYGYTF	TGCGCCAGCAGCTTGACGACAGGGCTTCTCGGCTATGGCTACACCTTC
TRBV5-1	.	TRBJ2-2	.	CASSLVGQNTGELFF	TGCGCCAGCAGCTTGGTCGGACAGAACACCGGGGAGCTGTTTTTT
TRBV5-1	.	TRBJ2-6	TRBD1	CASSFPGQGISGANVLTF	TGCGCCAGCAGCTTTCCGGGACAGGGGATTTCTGGGGCCAACGTCCTGACTTTC
TRBV7-2	.	TRBJ1-1	.	CASSAQLNTEAFF	TGTGCCAGCAGCGCCCAGTTGAACACTGAAGCTTTCTTT
TRBV6-5	.	TRBJ2-7	.	CASRNRYMSSYEQYF	TGTGCCAGCAGGAACCGGTACATGAGCTCCTACGAGCAGTACTTC
TRBV7-2	.	TRBJ2-1	TRBD2	CASRRRLAGLGEQFF	TGTGCCAGCAGACGAAGACTAGCGGGGTTAGGAGAGCAGTTCTTC
TRBV10-3	.	TRBJ2-3	.	CAISSGLDTQYF	TGTGCCATCAGTTCGGGACTAGATACGCAGTATTTT
TRBV7-9	.	TRBJ2-3	TRBD2	CASSLGVSGRADTQYF	TGTGCCAGCAGCTTAGGTGTTAGCGGGAGAGCAGATACGCAGTATTTT
TRBV29-1	few	TRBJ2-2	.	CSVLDPVEGWELFF	TGCAGCGTTTTGGATCCGGTTGAGGGTTGGGAGCTGTTTTTT
TRBV2	once	TRBJ1-4	.	CASSDREHEKLFF	TGTGCCAGCAGTGACAGGGAGCATGAAAAACTGTTTTTT
TRBV2	.	TRBJ1-4	.	CASNKGTLDEKLFF	TGTGCCAGCAATAAAGGGACACTCGACGAAAAACTGTTTTTT
TRBV19	.	TRBJ1-1	.	CASSIDPENTEAFF	TGTGCCAGTAGTATAGATCCCGAGAACACTGAAGCTTTCTTT
TRBV7-3	.	TRBJ1-2	TRBD1	CASSSRPGTDIYGYTF	TGTGCCAGCAGCTCTCGCCCCGGGACAGATATCTATGGCTACACCTTC
TRBV4-1	once	TRBJ2-1	TRBD2	CASLLAGGPSYNEQFF	TGCGCCAGCCTACTAGCGGGAGGGCCCTCCTACAATGAGCAGTTCTTC
TRBV7-3	.	TRBJ1-2	.	CASSLWTPLTNYGYTF	TGTGCCAGCAGCTTATGGACACCTTTAACTAACTATGGCTACACCTTC
TRBV4-2	.	TRBJ2-5	TRBD2	CASSQAGGNQETQYF	TGTGCCAGCAGCCAAGCGGGAGGGAACCAAGAGACCCAGTACTTC
TRBV2	.	TRBJ2-5	.	CASSEAGRGTQYF	TGTGCCAGCAGTGAAGCGGGCAGGGGGACCCAGTACTTC
TRBV7-2	few	TRBJ2-5	.	CASSGVPGAETQYF	TGTGCCAGCAGCGGGGTCCCGGGGGCAGAGACCCAGTACTTC
TRBV12-1	.	TRBJ2-7	.	CASRGGSSYEQYF	TGTGCCAGCAGGGGCGGGTCGTCCTACGAGCAGTACTTC
TRBV6-1	.	TRBJ2-7	TRBD2	CASTSGDSRSYEQYF	TGTGCCAGCACTAGCGGAGACTCCCGTTCCTACGAGCAGTACTTC
TRBV19	.	TRBJ1-4	.	CASSGPGHRSEKLFF	TGTGCCAGTAGCGGACCGGGACATCGGAGCGAAAAACTGTTTTTT
TRBV18	.	TRBJ1-3	TRBD1	CASSPTGTAGNTIYF	TGTGCCAGCTCACCTACCGGGACAGCTGGAAACACCATATATTTT
TRBV29-1	.	TRBJ1-2	TRBD1	CSVGTGGAPGGYTF	TGCAGCGTCGGGACAGGGGGCGCGCCGGGCGGCTACACCTTC
TRBV5-1	.	TRBJ1-1	TRBD1	CASRLTGMNTEAFF	TGCGCCAGCAGGTTGACAGGGATGAACACTGAAGCTTTCTTT
TRBV5-6	.	TRBJ2-3	TRBD2	CAGGRVSTDTQYF	TGTGCCGGAGGGAGGGTGTCCACAGATACGCAGTATTTT
TRBV19	.	TRBJ1-1	.	CASSIGKSEAFF	TGTGCCAGTAGTATAGGGAAAAGTGAAGCTTTCTTT
TRBV4-1	.	TRBJ2-3	TRBD2	CASSQDNSGGADTQYF	TGCGCCAGCAGCCAAGATAATAGCGGGGGGGCGGATACGCAGTATTTT
TRBV5-1	.	TRBJ2-7	TRBD1	CASSQPSGTGDYEQYF	TGCGCCAGCAGCCAACCCTCCGGGACAGGGGACTACGAGCAGTACTTC
TRBV6-5	.	TRBJ2-5	TRBD1	CASTLGQGAQTQYF	TGTGCCAGCACCCTGGGACAGGGGGCACAGACCCAGTACTTC
TRBV7-9	.	TRBJ1-1	.	CASSSKSQENTEAFF	TGTGCCAGCAGCTCGAAATCTCAGGAGAACACTGAAGCTTTCTTT
TRBV6-1	.	TRBJ2-3	.	CASIEPTDTQYF	TGTGCCAGCATTGAACCCACAGATACGCAGTATTTT
TRBV4-1	.	TRBJ2-1	.	CASSQPDGGQESYNEQFF	TGCGCCAGCAGCCAGCCGGACGGGGGCCAGGAGTCCTACAATGAGCAGTTCTTC
TRBV5-6	.	TRBJ1-1	.	CASSLGSGGTEAFF	TGTGCCAGCAGCTTGGGCAGTGGGGGCACTGAAGCTTTCTTT